This entry features one T cell receptor beta chain sequence. Its antigen is still unknown. This sample is part of a study of T-cell memory formation after mild COVID-19. As for the study in general: Most TCR clusters belonged to a single donor. Broader study findings: Second-wave clones peaking on day 37 lacked confirmed SARS-CoV-2 specificity. Shrinking CD4+ clones resided mostly in CM and EM, and CD8+ ones in EMRA.

Per germline, CDR1 MDHEN and CDR2 SYDVKM. V gave up 5 bases and J gave up 7 bases; unmatched junction bases: 11. The CDR3 is 17 residues long. cDNA libraries for TCR alpha and TCR beta, carrying sample barcodes and UMIs, came from 5'RACE with constant-segment primers. TCRdb recomputed calls from the 5' RACE reads with MiXCR, one row per CDR3 protein. The profile shows fewer than 600,000 distinct CDR3 sequences, about 20% of them singletons. This TCR was recovered from an adult woman who had mild COVID-19 (a few samples of this study predate the infection). Cell type and time point are not known. This chain links TRBV28 with TRBJ2-1, with 13 bases lining up with TRBD2. Sequenced input: PBMCs or a T cell subset sorted from them (not recorded which). CDR3 in amino acids: CASSHLRTSGSVNEQFF. The CDR3 nucleotides are TGTGCCAGCAGTCACCTTCGGACTAGCGGGAGTGTGAATGAGCAGTTCTTC. Variable domain in full (rest from reference TRBV28 and TRBJ2-1): DVKVTQSSRYLVKRTGEKVFLECVQDMDHENMFWYRQDPGLGLRLIYFSYDVKMKEKGDIPEGYSVSREKKERFSLILESASTNQTSMYLCASSHLRTSGSVNEQFFGPGTRLTVL.